The 29 T cell receptor beta chains below were found in one sample sequenced in a study of T cell responses to AZD1222 COVID-19 vaccine. Some clones are missing from TCRdb's copy, which holds only in-frame ones; the method was immunoSEQ multiplex PCR. The profile shows 150,000 to 200,000 clones, 87% of them singletons. The source was peripheral blood, collected on day 0 of MenACWY control vaccination. Receptor source: an adult in good health.

This CDR3 reads CAWSLGTSYEQYF. The CDR3 DNA reads TGTGCCTGGAGCCTAGGGACTAGCTACGAGCAGTACTTC. V usage is TRBV30 and J usage is TRBJ2-7; 8 bases line up with TRBD2. The CDR3 has 13 amino acids. The trim removed 3 bases at V and 3 bases at J, leaving 4 bases unmatched. Germline CDR1 is GTSNPN and CDR2 is SVGIG (reference sequence).

This chain joins TRBV29-1 and TRBJ2-3, with 8 bases identical to TRBD2. V dropped 4 bases and J dropped 4; count of bases not matched to a gene: 7. This CDR3 region has 14 residues. Germline V gene data show CDR1 as SQVTM and CDR2 as ANQGSEA. The CDR3 DNA is TGCAGCGTTGTAGCGGCGGGAGGCCCAGATACGCAGTATTTT. This sequence encodes CSVVAAGGPDTQYF.

The rearrangement joins TRBV4-2 to TRBJ2-2, with no clear D. The CDR3 covers 14 residues. V was trimmed by 0 bases and J by 8 bases, leaving 10 bases between them. Germline V lookup: CDR1 LGHNA, CDR2 YNFKEQ. CDR3 bases: TGTGCCAGCAGCCAAGATCTCCGGCAGGGGGAGCTGTTTTTT. Its translation is CASSQDLRQGELFF.

V is TRBV30 and J is TRBJ1-2; a weak D match, TRBD1 (5 bases). This CDR3 has 12 residues. Trimming removed 8 bases at V and 2 bases at J, with 12 bases between. CDR1 is GTSNPN and CDR2 is SVGIG in the germline V gene (reference sequence). The CDR3 loop is CAGDLLNYGYTF. CDR3 bases: TGTGCCGGGGACCTCCTCAACTATGGCTACACCTTC.

This clone was observed once. The chain links TRBV4-3 to TRBJ2-7, with no clear D. Germline CDR1 LGHNA, CDR2 YSLEER. Trimming cost V 1 base and J 4 bases, with 11 bases left between them. The length of the CDR3 is 14 residues. The CDR3 DNA reads as TGCGCCAGCAGCCAAGCCGGGTCCGGGTACGAGCAGTACTTC. It codes for CASSQAGSGYEQYF.

The gene calls are TRBV9 and TRBJ1-3; D is possibly TRBD1 (5 bases). The CDR3 length is 15 residues. V was clipped by 0 bases and J by 0 bases, with 7 bases between them. Germline loops: CDR1 SGDLS, CDR2 YYNGEE. The CDR3 bases are TGTGCCAGCAGCGTAGTGGGGACCTCTGGAAACACCATATATTTT. Translated: CASSVVGTSGNTIYF.

The V and J genes are TRBV5-1 and TRBJ2-3; D uncertain. Trimming pared 4 bases from V and 5 bases from J, leaving 14 bases between. This CDR3 is built from 14 residues. Germline V gene sequence: CDR1 SGHRS, CDR2 YFSETQ. CDR3 region: CASSNDNLGDTQYF. DNA of the CDR3: TGCGCCAGCAGCAACGACAACCTAGGAGATACGCAGTATTTT.

The gene calls are TRBV7-9 and TRBJ2-3, with 7 nucleotides matching TRBD1. CDR3 length: 13 residues. CDR1 and CDR2 from the germline V gene are SEHNR and FQNEAQ (reference sequence). J was trimmed by 3 bases and V by 5 bases; bases with no gene match: 2. The CDR3 nucleotides read TGTGCCAGCAGCGTGACAGGGACAGATACGCAGTATTTT. This sequence encodes CASSVTGTDTQYF.

This chain uses TRBV5-1 with TRBJ1-1; TRBD1 aligns across 9 bases. Germline CDR1 and CDR2: SGHRS and YFSETQ. CDR3 size: 13 residues. With V trimmed by 3 bases and J by 3 bases, 0 bases remained unmatched. CDR3 sequence reads: CASSWTGDTEAFF. The DNA of the CDR3 is TGCGCCAGCAGCTGGACAGGGGACACTGAAGCTTTCTTT.

This chain joins TRBV29-1 and TRBJ1-1; 9 bases are shared with TRBD1. CDR1 SQVTM and CDR2 ANQGSEA come from the germline V gene. CDR3 length: 11 residues. The V and J ends lost 5 bases and 13 bases, in that order; junction bases with no gene match: 8. The CDR3, as DNA: TGCAGCGTTAACACTGGGACAGGGAATTTCTTT. This encodes CSVNTGTGNFF.

This chain joins TRBV30 and TRBJ1-1, with D unclear. The CDR3 totals 13 residues. Trimming removed 0 bases at V and 1 base at J, with 6 bases between. The germline V gene encodes CDR1 GTSNPN and CDR2 SVGIG (reference sequence). CDR3 DNA sequence: TGTGCCTGGAGTGTTGATACGAACACTGAAGCTTTCTTT. This encodes CAWSVDTNTEAFF.

This chain uses TRBV30 with TRBJ1-4, with 7 bases fitting TRBD1. CDR1 and CDR2 (germline): GTSNPN, SVGIG (reference sequence). The CDR3 is 13 residues long. Trimming at V came to 3 bases and at J to 7 bases, leaving 5 bases not matched to a gene. The CDR3 sequence: CAWRARGVEKLFF. The CDR3 nucleotides are TGTGCCTGGAGGGCCAGGGGGGTTGAAAAACTGTTTTTT.

This clone is a singleton in its sample. The chain carries TRBV3-1 (or the pseudogene TRBV3-2) and TRBJ2-7; 13 bases match TRBD2. V trimming: 1 base; J trimming: 2 bases; junction bases outside the gene matches: 2. The germline gives CDR1 LGHDT, CDR2 YNNKEL (reference sequence). CDR3 length: 16 residues. The CDR3 loop is CASSQGGLAGAYEQYF. In DNA form, the CDR3 reads TGTGCCAGCAGCCAAGGAGGACTAGCGGGAGCCTACGAGCAGTACTTC.

This clone appeared a few times. This chain uses TRBV5-4 with TRBJ1-2; D call uncertain. The CDR3 covers 13 residues. V was trimmed by 0 bases and J by 8 bases, leaving 11 bases between them. CDR1 is SGHNT, CDR2 YYREEE, per germline (reference sequence). The CDR3 coding sequence is TGTGCCAGCAGCTTGGAAGGGCCCGAGGGCTACACCTTC. Amino acids: CASSLEGPEGYTF. The full variable domain, its missing parts supplied by reference TRBV5-4 and TRBJ1-2, is ETGVTQSPTHLIKTRGQQVTLRCSSQSGHNTVSWYQQALGQGPQFIFQYYREEENGRGNFPPRFSGLQFPNYSSELNVNALELDDSALYLCASSLEGPEGYTFGSGTRLTVV.

CDR3 bases: TGTGCCAGCTCACTTATTTCCGGGACCGAAACTTACGAGCAGTACTTC. Its translation: CASSLISGTETYEQYF. V and J are TRBV18 and TRBJ2-7, with D perhaps being TRBD1 or TRBD2 (5 bases each). Germline V gives CDR1 KGHSH, CDR2 LQKENI. This CDR3 comprises 16 residues. Trimming pared 4 bases from V and 4 bases from J, leaving 20 bases between.

This clone occurred a few times. This rearrangement joins TRBV9 to TRBJ1-1; D gene uncertain. V gave up 3 bases and J gave up 1 base, with 7 bases separating them. This CDR3 is built from 13 residues. From germline, CDR1 is SGDLS and CDR2 YYNGEE. Written as DNA, the CDR3 is TGTGCCAGCAGCGACCGTGGGAACACTGAAGCTTTCTTT. This codes for CASSDRGNTEAFF.

The chain joins TRBV7-2 to TRBJ1-5; tentatively, D is TRBD1 (5 bases). The CDR3 is 16 amino acids. With 3 bases removed from V and 5 bases from J, the gap between germline ends came to 17 bases. Germline lookup yields CDR1 SGHTA and CDR2 FQGNSA. As DNA, the CDR3 is TGTGCCAGCAGCTTCGGGGGAGGGCAGGGCCATCAGCCCCAGCATTTT. Its translation: CASSFGGGQGHQPQHF. Full variable domain (outside the CDR3, taken from reference TRBV7-2 and TRBJ1-5): GAGVSQSPSNKVTEKGKDVELRCDPISGHTALYWYRQSLGQGLEFLIYFQGNSAPDKSGLPSDRFSAERTGGSVSTLTIQRTQQEDSAVYLCASSFGGGQGHQPQHFGDGTRLSIL.

The chain carries TRBV6-1 and TRBJ1-6; no reliable D call. The CDR3 runs to 14 residues. From germline, CDR1 is MNHNS and CDR2 SASEGT. V was shortened by 3 bases and J by 0 bases, with 3 bases between the two germline ends. The CDR3 nucleotides are TGTGCCAGCAGTGACGGCTCCTATAATTCACCCCTCCACTTT. Protein product: CASSDGSYNSPLHF.

V gene TRBV19 combines with J gene TRBJ1-1, with D perhaps matching TRBD1 (6 bases). Germline loops: CDR1 LNHDA, CDR2 SQIVND (reference sequence). V was trimmed by 6 bases and J by 0 bases, leaving 11 bases between them. The CDR3 totals 14 residues. In nucleotides, the CDR3 is TGTGCCAGTAGCCAGACAGGAATGAACACTGAAGCTTTCTTT. The encoded protein is CASSQTGMNTEAFF.

The chain links TRBV12-3 or TRBV12-4 to TRBJ2-1; D remains ambiguous. CDR3 length equals 12 residues. V was pared by 2 bases and J by 6 bases, with 5 bases between. The CDR3 protein is CASSLLGNEQFF. CDR3 DNA: TGTGCCAGCAGTTTACTCGGCAATGAGCAGTTCTTC.

The genes are TRBV19 and TRBJ1-1; TRBD1 is a possible D gene (5 bases). The V gene lost 10 bases and the J gene lost 0 bases, with 12 bases spanning the gap. The CDR3 length is 13 residues. From germline, CDR1 is LNHDA and CDR2 SQIVND (reference sequence). The CDR3 nucleotides are TGTGCCACTGGGGAGGGGTTGAACACTGAAGCTTTCTTT. It specifies CATGEGLNTEAFF.

The chain is built from TRBV2 and TRBJ2-3; 13 positions agree with TRBD2. Germline CDR1 and CDR2: SNHLY and FYNNEI. This CDR3 region has 14 residues. V lost 5 bases to trimming and J lost 8 bases; unmatched junction nucleotides: 4. As DNA, the CDR3 is TGTGCCAGCAGTTGGACTAGCGGGAGAGGTACGCAGTATTTT. Residues: CASSWTSGRGTQYF.

This chain uses TRBV19 with TRBJ2-3; no reliable D call. The V and J ends lost 5 bases and 0 bases respectively, with 6 bases between them. This CDR3 region has 13 residues. The germline CDR1 and CDR2 sequences are LNHDA and SQIVND (reference sequence). The CDR3 region is CASSAISTDTQYF. CDR3 DNA sequence: TGTGCCAGTAGTGCAATTAGCACAGATACGCAGTATTTT.

CDR3 sequence (DNA): TGTGCCAGCGGACTAGTTGGTGCCGGGGAGCTGTTTTTT. Amino acids: CASGLVGAGELFF. The V and J genes are TRBV28 and TRBJ2-2, with TRBD2 matching over 7 bases. Germline V gene sequence: CDR1 MDHEN, CDR2 SYDVKM. Trimming at V came to 8 bases and at J to 6 bases, leaving 6 bases not matched to a gene. The length of the CDR3 is 13 residues. The full variable domain, with the rest looked up from reference TRBV28 and TRBJ2-2, is DVKVTQSSRYLVKRTGEKVFLECVQDMDHENMFWYRQDPGLGLRLIYFSYDVKMKEKGDIPEGYSVSREKKERFSLILESASTNQTSMYLCASGLVGAGELFFGEGSRLTVL.

This chain links TRBV6-1 with TRBJ1-2; 11 positions match TRBD1. This CDR3 is built from 16 residues. In germline, CDR1 is MNHNS, CDR2 SASEGT. V lost 1 base, J lost 3 bases, and 4 bases stayed unmatched. The CDR3 spells CASSEVGTGGYYGYTF. The CDR3 DNA follows: TGTGCCAGCAGTGAAGTCGGGACAGGGGGATACTATGGCTACACCTTC.

CDR3 protein: CASSPRGDGNTIYF. The CDR3 DNA sequence: TGTGCCAGCAGCCCCAGGGGAGACGGAAACACCATATATTTT. The V call is TRBV13, the J call TRBJ1-3, with D possibly matching TRBD1 (6 bases). Trimming cost V 5 bases and J 4 bases, with 12 bases left between them. Germline CDR1 PRHDT, CDR2 FYEKMQ (reference sequence). The CDR3 consists of 14 residues. The variable domain in full, completed from reference TRBV13 and TRBJ1-3, reads AAGVIQSPRHLIKEKRETATLKCYPIPRHDTVYWYQQGPGQDPQFLISFYEKMQSDKGSIPDRFSAQQFSDYHSELNMSSLELGDSALYFCASSPRGDGNTIYFGEGSWLTVV.

The chain uses TRBV6-1 and TRBJ1-2; D is ambiguous. This CDR3 has 14 residues. Trimming cost V 1 base and J 7 bases, with 13 bases left between them. Germline V gene data show CDR1 as MNHNS and CDR2 as SASEGT. The CDR3 here is CASSEVEGGFGYTF. As DNA, the CDR3 is TGTGCCAGCAGTGAAGTGGAAGGAGGCTTTGGCTACACCTTC.

The chain carries TRBV28 and TRBJ2-7; D gene ambiguous. The germline V gene encodes CDR1 MDHEN and CDR2 SYDVKM. V lost 5 bases to trimming and J lost 4 bases, with 15 bases between them. The CDR3 has 14 residues. As DNA, the CDR3 is TGTGCCAGCAGTAAGGTGTCAACCCTATACGAGCAGTACTTC. Translation gives CASSKVSTLYEQYF. Full variable domain (outside the CDR3, taken from reference TRBV28 and TRBJ2-7): DVKVTQSSRYLVKRTGEKVFLECVQDMDHENMFWYRQDPGLGLRLIYFSYDVKMKEKGDIPEGYSVSREKKERFSLILESASTNQTSMYLCASSKVSTLYEQYFGPGTRLTVT.

The chain carries TRBV5-4 and TRBJ2-1; D gene ambiguous. V lost 4 bases to trimming and J lost 9 bases, with 8 bases between them. The CDR3 length is 11 residues. Germline CDR1 is SGHNT and CDR2 is YYREEE (reference sequence). In DNA form, the CDR3 reads TGTGCCAGCAGCGCCTTGGGTGAGCAGTTCTTC. Amino acids: CASSALGEQFF.